This T cell receptor beta chain was sequenced during a study of blood T cell repertoires in COVID-19. Germline V gives CDR1 SGHAT, CDR2 FQNNGV. The CDR3 covers 17 residues. V lost 0 bases to trimming and J lost 5 bases; unmatched junction nucleotides: 8. Sequencing was performed with immunoSEQ multiplex PCR; in TCRdb, only in-frame clones are kept and a portion is missing. This table has around 190,000 clones, approximately 85% appearing once. The rearrangement joins TRBV11-2 to TRBJ2-2; 8 bases are a match to TRBD1. This receptor was taken from a man aged 35-49 years with acute COVID-19. The material sequenced was PBMCs or T cells enriched from blood (not recorded which). This CDR3 reads CASSLDLDRGRTGELFF. CDR3 in DNA: TGTGCCAGCAGCTTAGATCTTGACAGGGGTAGGACCGGGGAGCTGTTTTTT.